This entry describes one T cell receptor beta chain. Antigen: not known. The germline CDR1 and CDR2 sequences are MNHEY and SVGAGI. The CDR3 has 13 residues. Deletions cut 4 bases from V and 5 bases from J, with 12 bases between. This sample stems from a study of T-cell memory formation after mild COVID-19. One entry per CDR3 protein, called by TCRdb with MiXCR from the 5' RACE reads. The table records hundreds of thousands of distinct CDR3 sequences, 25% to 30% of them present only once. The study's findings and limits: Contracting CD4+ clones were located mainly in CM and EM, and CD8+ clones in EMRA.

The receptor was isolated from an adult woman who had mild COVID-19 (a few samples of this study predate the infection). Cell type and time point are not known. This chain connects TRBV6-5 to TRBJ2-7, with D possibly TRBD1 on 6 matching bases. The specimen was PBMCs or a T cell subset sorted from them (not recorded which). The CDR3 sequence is CASSSNRDHEQYF. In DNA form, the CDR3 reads TGTGCCAGCAGTTCTAACAGGGATCACGAGCAGTACTTC.